This passage covers 30 T cell receptor beta chains from one sample sequenced in a study of monozygotic twins with inflammatory bowel disease (dated by TCRdb to about 2019). Preparation of the library involved 5' RACE. Reads for this sample came from an Illumina HiSeq 2500. TCRdb reprocessed the raw reads; every CDR3 protein sequence is a single record, and DNA is not supplied. This sample's clone table shows approximately 400,000 distinct CDR3 sequences. 2% to 2.5% of the sample is in the top ten clones. The source material was blood. The receptors stem from a human donor with ulcerative colitis or Crohn's disease, or a healthy co-twin of an affected twin (not recorded which).

The J gene is TRBJ2-3, the V gene TRBV5-1; TCRdb proposes TRBD1, but this gene call is untestable without DNA. Germline CDR1 SGHRS, CDR2 YFSETQ. The CDR3 is made up of 15 amino acids. The CDR3 loop reads CASSSWTGCADTQYF. The full variable domain, completed using reference TRBV5-1 and TRBJ2-3, is KAGVTQTPRYLIKTRGQQVTLSCSPISGHRSVSWYQQTPGQGLQFLFEYFSETQRNKGNFPGRFSGRQFSNSRSEMNVSTLELGDSALYLCASSSWTGCADTQYFGPGTRLTVL.

The chain couples TRBV25-1 to TRBJ2-3; as DNA is missing, the TRBD1 call by TCRdb cannot be tested. The germline gives CDR1 MGHDK, CDR2 SYGVNS. The CDR3 runs to 17 residues. The CDR3 loop is CASSEYGSTVITDTQYF.

This chain links TRBV5-1 with TRBJ2-7; with no DNA, the TCRdb D assignment of TRBD1 cannot be verified. The CDR3 sequence is 13 residues long. Germline CDR1 is SGHRS and CDR2 is YFSETQ. This chain's CDR3 is CASSWGQGSEQYF. The variable domain in full, completed from reference TRBV5-1 and TRBJ2-7, reads KAGVTQTPRYLIKTRGQQVTLSCSPISGHRSVSWYQQTPGQGLQFLFEYFSETQRNKGNFPGRFSGRQFSNSRSEMNVSTLELGDSALYLCASSWGQGSEQYFGPGTRLTVT.

This chain links TRBV20-1 with TRBJ2-3; the TRBD1 assignment by TCRdb is unverifiable without DNA. The CDR3 consists of 13 residues. Germline lookup yields CDR1 DFQATT and CDR2 SNEGSKA (reference sequence). The CDR3 sequence is CSAGTHEGDTQYF.

V usage is TRBV12-3 or TRBV12-4 and J usage is TRBJ2-2; TCRdb names TRBD2, which stays unverified in the absence of DNA. The CDR3 spans 15 residues. The CDR3 loop is CASSPGLAETGELFF.

This chain connects TRBV29-1 to TRBJ1-3; the D call from TCRdb, TRBD1, cannot be confirmed without DNA. This CDR3 has 13 residues. Germline CDR1 SQVTM, CDR2 ANQGSEA. This CDR3 is CSVRGLGGNTIYF.

The rearrangement uses TRBV23-1 and TRBJ2-7; TCRdb calls TRBD1, which cannot be checked without DNA. TRBV23-1 is an ORF; its function is uncertain. CDR3 length equals 16 residues. The CDR3: CASSQSPWILSYEQYF.

The genes are TRBV12-3 or TRBV12-4 and TRBJ1-2. The CDR3 loop spans 14 amino acids. CDR3: CATQAGRKGSGYTF.

This chain uses TRBV20-1 with TRBJ2-1; TCRdb's D call of TRBD2 is untestable without DNA. This CDR3 is 14 amino acids long. The germline CDR1 and CDR2 sequences are DFQATT and SNEGSKA (reference sequence). The CDR3 loop reads CSARSSGRVNEQFF.

CDR3 region: CASSLPYNEQFF. The chain couples TRBV5-5 to TRBJ2-1. Germline lookup yields CDR1 SGHKS and CDR2 YYEKEE (reference sequence). CDR3 size: 12 residues.

The J gene is TRBJ2-5, the V gene TRBV12-3 or TRBV12-4; without DNA, the TCRdb call of TRBD2 cannot be checked. The CDR3 loop spans 15 amino acids. The chain's CDR3 is CASSKGLAEEETQYF.

The rearrangement uses TRBV2 and TRBJ1-5; TCRdb gives TRBD1 as the D gene, but with no DNA this cannot be confirmed. Germline assignment: CDR1 SNHLY and CDR2 FYNNEI. The CDR3 totals 16 residues. The CDR3 protein is CASSGAGSPANQPQHF.

The chain uses TRBV10-3 and TRBJ2-1; the D gene TCRdb calls, TRBD2, cannot be checked with no DNA. The CDR3 runs to 14 residues. Germline-derived CDR1 and CDR2 are ENHRY and SYGVKD. CDR3 sequence: CAISDFAGLNEQFF.

The genes are TRBV5-1 and TRBJ1-2. Germline loops: CDR1 SGHRS, CDR2 YFSETQ. This CDR3 spans 14 amino acids. The chain's CDR3 is CASSARADLNGYTF.

The rearrangement links TRBV7-2 to TRBJ2-7. This CDR3 contains 15 residues. CDR1 SGHTA and CDR2 FQGNSA come from the germline V gene. The chain's CDR3 is CASSLGVGSSYEQYF.

This chain joins TRBV5-5 and TRBJ2-5; TCRdb picks TRBD2, but there is no DNA to check that call. The CDR3 extends over 16 amino acids. Looked up from germline, CDR1 is SGHKS and CDR2 is YYEKEE (reference sequence). This CDR3 reads CASSLRLAGVVETQYF.

The rearrangement links TRBV5-1 to TRBJ2-5. Germline V CDR1 and CDR2: SGHRS, YFSETQ. The CDR3 is made up of 15 amino acids. This CDR3 is CASSLAGLNQETQYF.

This chain connects TRBV5-4 to TRBJ2-2. The germline V gene encodes CDR1 SGHNT and CDR2 YYREEE (reference sequence). The CDR3 sequence is 14 residues long. CDR3 region: CASSLESGTGELFF.

The V call is TRBV6-1, the J call TRBJ2-5; TCRdb outputs TRBD1, but without DNA this stays unchecked. Germline V gene lookup returns CDR1 MNHNS and CDR2 SASEGT. The CDR3 contains 14 residues. CDR3 residues: CASYGQGRIETQYF.

The chain combines TRBV28 with TRBJ1-5. In germline, CDR1 is MDHEN, CDR2 SYDVKM. The CDR3 is 13 amino acids. This chain's CDR3 is CASDLFSRQPQHF.

The rearrangement joins TRBV7-9 to TRBJ2-6. The CDR3 length is 16 residues. Germline CDR1 SEHNR, CDR2 FQNEAQ (reference sequence). The CDR3 reads CASSLAASSGANALTF.

The chain uses TRBV9 and TRBJ2-6. CDR1 SGDLS and CDR2 YYNGEE come from the germline V gene. This CDR3 region has 17 residues. The CDR3 loop is CASSVRSETSGANVLTF.

The V call is TRBV7-2, the J call TRBJ1-6. CDR1 is SGHTA, CDR2 FQGNSA, per germline. This CDR3 has 15 amino acids. CDR3 in amino acids: CASTTGPGGNSPLHF.

This rearrangement joins TRBV20-1 to TRBJ2-5; the TRBD1 assignment by TCRdb is unverifiable without DNA. The CDR3 consists of 13 residues. Germline-derived CDR1 and CDR2 are DFQATT and SNEGSKA (reference sequence). CDR3: CSASRTVQETQYF.

This sequence joins TRBV7-2 and TRBJ2-7. CDR3 length: 15 residues. The V gene's germline CDR1 is SGHTA and CDR2 FQGNSA. CDR3: CASSLAGLDLREQYF.

The CDR3 region is CASSVGSGAKNIQYF. The chain has TRBV9 and TRBJ2-4. The CDR3 totals 15 residues. Per germline, CDR1 SGDLS and CDR2 YYNGEE. Drawing the rest from reference TRBV9 and TRBJ2-4, the complete variable domain is DSGVTQTPKHLITATGQRVTLRCSPRSGDLSVYWYQQSLDQGLQFLIQYYNGEERAKGNILERFSAQQFPDLHSELNLSSLELGDSALYFCASSVGSGAKNIQYFGAGTRLSVL.

This sequence joins TRBV4-3 and TRBJ2-1; TCRdb outputs TRBD2, but without DNA this stays unchecked. This CDR3 has 17 residues. The V gene's germline CDR1 is LGHNA and CDR2 YSLEER. The CDR3 sequence is CASSQEMPSGSYNEQFF.

The chain combines TRBV3-1 with TRBJ1-6. Germline V lookup: CDR1 LGHDT, CDR2 YNNKEL (reference sequence). The length of the CDR3 is 15 residues. This chain's CDR3 is CASSGEGGVYSPLHF.

This chain links TRBV6-1 with TRBJ1-6; TCRdb's D gene call, TRBD1, goes unchecked for lack of DNA. The CDR3 totals 13 residues. Germline-derived CDR1 and CDR2 are MNHNS and SASEGT. This CDR3 reads CASKGVGDSPLHF.

V usage is TRBV29-1 and J usage is TRBJ2-7; the TRBD2 assignment by TCRdb is unverifiable without DNA. Looked up from germline, CDR1 is SQVTM and CDR2 is ANQGSEA. This CDR3 region has 15 residues. This CDR3 reads CSVGRGLAGGSEQYF.